Listed below are T cell receptor beta chains from one sample, sequenced in a study of control samples from healthy donors and cancer patients. The table came from immunoSEQ multiplex PCR; TCRdb's copy has only in-frame clones and leaves some out. The repertoire holds roughly 40,000 clones, with approximately 90% as singletons. Sequences were obtained from blood. These receptor sequences come from a woman between 50 and 59 years old in good health. Each CDR3 is given with its conserved first and last residue. Each record gives: CDR3 length, clone size, V gene, J gene, D gene, CDR3 protein, CDR3 DNA. D genes are given only for firm matches. Clone sizes are given selectively: once, few, many, or a class where the clone is expanded.

len: 17; abundance: .; v_gene: TRBV7-3; j_gene: TRBJ1-2; d_gene: TRBD1; CDR3aa: CASSRPGTGVDLYGYTF; CDR3nt: TGTGCCAGCAGCCGTCCCGGGACAGGGGTGGACCTCTATGGCTACACCTTC
len: 13; abundance: .; v_gene: TRBV13; j_gene: TRBJ1-2; d_gene: .; CDR3aa: CASSSPAGYGYTF; CDR3nt: TGTGCCAGCAGCTCCCCGGCCGGCTATGGCTACACCTTC
len: 17; abundance: .; v_gene: TRBV5-1; j_gene: TRBJ2-6; d_gene: TRBD1; CDR3aa: CASTLGQGGGGANVLTF; CDR3nt: TGCGCCAGCACCCTCGGACAGGGAGGAGGTGGGGCCAACGTCCTGACTTTC
len: 13; abundance: .; v_gene: TRBV27; j_gene: TRBJ1-2; d_gene: .; CDR3aa: CASSLKPLYGYTF; CDR3nt: TGTGCCAGCAGTTTAAAACCCCTCTATGGCTACACCTTC
len: 13; abundance: .; v_gene: TRBV4-2; j_gene: TRBJ1-5; d_gene: .; CDR3aa: CASSQETVGPQHF; CDR3nt: TGTGCCAGCAGCCAAGAAACTGTGGGCCCCCAGCATTTT
len: 16; abundance: .; v_gene: TRBV7-6; j_gene: TRBJ2-1; d_gene: TRBD1; CDR3aa: CASTPAMGTDYNEQFF; CDR3nt: TGTGCCAGCACCCCCGCCATGGGGACAGATTACAATGAGCAGTTCTTC
len: 16; abundance: .; v_gene: TRBV3-1/TRBV3-2; j_gene: TRBJ1-3; d_gene: .; CDR3aa: CASRPTQALTGNTIYF; CDR3nt: TGTGCCAGCAGACCAACACAGGCGCTAACTGGAAACACCATATATTTT
len: 15; abundance: .; v_gene: TRBV28; j_gene: TRBJ1-6; d_gene: .; CDR3aa: CASSVSSSYNSPLHF; CDR3nt: TGTGCCAGCAGTGTATCGAGCTCCTATAATTCACCCCTCCACTTT
len: 15; abundance: .; v_gene: TRBV4-3; j_gene: TRBJ1-1; d_gene: TRBD1; CDR3aa: CASSIWDRGNTEAFF; CDR3nt: TGCGCCAGCAGCATATGGGACAGGGGTAACACTGAAGCTTTCTTT
len: 14; abundance: once; v_gene: TRBV20-1; j_gene: TRBJ1-2; d_gene: .; CDR3aa: CSASSSRLNYGYTF; CDR3nt: TGCAGTGCTAGTTCGAGCCGATTAAACTATGGCTACACCTTC
len: 11; abundance: .; v_gene: TRBV11-2; j_gene: TRBJ2-1; d_gene: .; CDR3aa: CASSLAEEQFF; CDR3nt: TGTGCCAGCAGCTTAGCGGAGGAGCAGTTCTTC
len: 17; abundance: .; v_gene: TRBV7-2; j_gene: TRBJ1-5; d_gene: .; CDR3aa: CASSLAPLRGSNQPQHF; CDR3nt: TGTGCCAGCAGCTTAGCCCCACTGAGGGGGAGTAATCAGCCCCAGCATTTT
len: 13; abundance: .; v_gene: TRBV7-2; j_gene: TRBJ2-3; d_gene: .; CDR3aa: CASSLLGTDTQYF; CDR3nt: TGTGCCAGCAGCTTATTAGGCACAGATACGCAGTATTTT
len: 12; abundance: .; v_gene: TRBV6-5; j_gene: TRBJ1-2; d_gene: TRBD1; CDR3aa: CASSSRQGSYTF; CDR3nt: TGTGCCAGCAGTTCCCGACAGGGGAGCTACACCTTC
len: 19; abundance: .; v_gene: TRBV23-1; j_gene: TRBJ1-3; d_gene: TRBD1; CDR3aa: CASSAEGTDAKYSGNTIYF; CDR3nt: TGCGCCAGCAGCGCCGAAGGGACAGACGCCAAATACTCTGGAAACACCATATATTTT
len: 13; abundance: .; v_gene: TRBV21-1; j_gene: TRBJ1-2; d_gene: .; CDR3aa: CASSNRVGEDYTF; CDR3nt: TGTGCCAGCAGCAACAGGGTTGGGGAGGACTACACCTTC
len: 15; abundance: .; v_gene: TRBV9; j_gene: TRBJ1-3; d_gene: .; CDR3aa: CASSVGAGGANTIYF; CDR3nt: TGTGCCAGCAGCGTAGGGGCGGGGGGCGCGAACACCATATATTTT
len: 15; abundance: .; v_gene: TRBV11-2; j_gene: TRBJ2-3; d_gene: TRBD1; CDR3aa: CASSLSRDRVLTQYF; CDR3nt: TGTGCCAGCAGCCTATCCCGGGACAGGGTACTTACGCAGTATTTT
len: 12; abundance: .; v_gene: TRBV28; j_gene: TRBJ1-4; d_gene: .; CDR3aa: CASSRAREKLFF; CDR3nt: TGTGCCAGTAGTCGGGCTAGAGAAAAACTGTTTTTT